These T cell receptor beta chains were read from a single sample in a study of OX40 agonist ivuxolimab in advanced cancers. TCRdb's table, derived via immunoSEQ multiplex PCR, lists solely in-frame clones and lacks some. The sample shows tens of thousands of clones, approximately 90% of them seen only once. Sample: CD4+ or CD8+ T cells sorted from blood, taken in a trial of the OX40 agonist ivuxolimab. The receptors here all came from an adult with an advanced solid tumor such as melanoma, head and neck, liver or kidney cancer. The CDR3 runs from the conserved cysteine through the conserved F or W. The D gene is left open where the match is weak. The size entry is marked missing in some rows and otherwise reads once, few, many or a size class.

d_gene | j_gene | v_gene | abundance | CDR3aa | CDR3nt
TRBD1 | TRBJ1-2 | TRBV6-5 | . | CASSYRGQNGYTF | TGTGCCAGCAGCTACAGGGGGCAAAATGGCTACACCTTC
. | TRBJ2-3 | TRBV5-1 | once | CASSPLAVTDTQYF | TGCGCCAGCAGCCCTTTGGCGGTCACAGATACGCAGTATTTT
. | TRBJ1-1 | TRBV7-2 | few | CASSFWGSVSSRLNTEAFF | TGTGCCAGCAGCTTCTGGGGCTCCGTTTCCAGTCGGCTGAACACTGAAGCTTTCTTT
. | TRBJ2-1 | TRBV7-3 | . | CASSLTGSSYNEQFF | TGTGCCAGCAGCTTAACAGGGAGCTCCTACAATGAGCAGTTCTTC
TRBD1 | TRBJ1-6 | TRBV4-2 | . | CASSLEGAGSPLHF | TGTGCCAGCAGCCTAGAGGGGGCGGGTTCACCCCTCCACTTT
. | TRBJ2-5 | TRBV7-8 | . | CASSLTGNQETQYF | TGTGCCAGCAGCTTAACAGGGAACCAAGAGACCCAGTACTTC
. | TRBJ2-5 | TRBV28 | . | CASSLSVQETQYF | TGTGCCAGCAGTTTATCGGTACAAGAGACCCAGTACTTC
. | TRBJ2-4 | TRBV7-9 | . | CASSLVGSGNIQYF | TGTGCCAGCAGCTTAGTGGGCAGCGGAAACATTCAGTACTTC
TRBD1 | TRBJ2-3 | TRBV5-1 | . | CASSLLGQGPDTQYF | TGCGCCAGCAGCCTGCTCGGACAGGGCCCAGATACGCAGTATTTT
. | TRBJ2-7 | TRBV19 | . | CASSKQGTSYEQYF | TGTGCCAGTAGTAAACAGGGGACTTCCTACGAGCAGTACTTC
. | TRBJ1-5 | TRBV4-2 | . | CASSQDSRGNQPQHF | TGTGCCAGCAGCCAAGATTCAAGGGGCAATCAGCCCCAGCATTTT
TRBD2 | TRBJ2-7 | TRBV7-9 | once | CASSLGGSLSYEQYF | TGTGCCAGCAGCTTAGGCGGGAGCCTCTCCTACGAGCAGTACTTC
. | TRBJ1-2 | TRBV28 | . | CASSLGGGGGTYGYTF | TGTGCCAGCAGTTTAGGGGGTGGAGGGGGGACCTATGGCTACACCTTC
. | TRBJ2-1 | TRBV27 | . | CASRADTSPSYNEQFF | TGTGCCAGCAGGGCAGACACTTCCCCCTCCTACAATGAGCAGTTCTTC
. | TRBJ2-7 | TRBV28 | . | CASSLLRVSSYEQYF | TGTGCCAGCAGTTTGTTGCGGGTTAGCTCCTACGAGCAGTACTTC
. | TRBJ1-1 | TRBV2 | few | CASSFVDGEAFF | TGTGCCAGCAGTTTCGTCGACGGCGAAGCTTTCTTT
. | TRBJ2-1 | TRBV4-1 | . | CASSQEQGYNEQFF | TGCGCCAGCAGCCAAGAACAAGGGTACAATGAGCAGTTCTTC
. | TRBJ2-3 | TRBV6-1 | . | CASSSDTQYF | TGTGCCAGCAGTTCAGATACGCAGTATTTT
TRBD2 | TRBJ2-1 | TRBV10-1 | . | CASSVWIGLAGVSYNEQFF | TGCGCCAGCAGTGTCTGGATCGGACTAGCGGGAGTTTCGTACAATGAGCAGTTCTTC
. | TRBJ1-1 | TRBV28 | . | CASIPGGSTEAFF | TGTGCCAGCATCCCGGGGGGAAGCACTGAAGCTTTCTTT
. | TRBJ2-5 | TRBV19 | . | CASSIDTSETQYF | TGTGCCAGTAGTATAGATACGTCCGAGACCCAGTACTTC
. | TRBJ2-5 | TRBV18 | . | CASSPKGIQETQYF | TGTGCCAGCTCACCAAAAGGAATCCAAGAGACCCAGTACTTC
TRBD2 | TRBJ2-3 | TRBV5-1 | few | CASSFTSATDTQYF | TGCGCCAGCAGCTTTACTAGCGCCACAGATACGCAGTATTTT
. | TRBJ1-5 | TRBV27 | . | CASKRGTDLNQPQHF | TGTGCCAGCAAAAGGGGTACAGACCTAAATCAGCCCCAGCATTTT
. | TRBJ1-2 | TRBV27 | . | CASSLQGYGYTF | TGTGCCAGCAGTTTACAGGGGTATGGCTACACCTTC
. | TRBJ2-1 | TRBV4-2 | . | CASSQGLGGSGDNEQFF | TGTGCCAGCAGCCAAGGACTAGGCGGGTCAGGGGACAATGAGCAGTTCTTC
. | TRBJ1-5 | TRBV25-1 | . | CARAGPNNQPQHF | TGTGCCAGGGCGGGACCGAACAATCAGCCCCAGCATTTT
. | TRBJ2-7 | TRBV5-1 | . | CASSTGQTYEQYF | TGCGCCAGCAGCACAGGGCAAACCTACGAGCAGTACTTC
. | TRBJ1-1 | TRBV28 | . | CASRNYLGPITEAFF | TGTGCCAGCAGAAATTACTTGGGACCCATCACTGAAGCTTTCTTT
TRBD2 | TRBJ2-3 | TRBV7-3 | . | CASSHSSGSTDTQYF | TGTGCCAGCAGCCATTCTAGCGGGAGCACAGATACGCAGTATTTT
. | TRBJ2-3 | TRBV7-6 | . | CASSLARSGTDTQYF | TGTGCCAGCAGCTTAGCTAGGTCCGGCACAGATACGCAGTATTTT
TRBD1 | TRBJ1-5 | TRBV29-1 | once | CSVQVWTGTNQPQHF | TGCAGCGTTCAGGTTTGGACAGGGACTAATCAGCCCCAGCATTTT
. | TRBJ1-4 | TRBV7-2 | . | CASSLAGRDNEKLFF | TGTGCCAGCAGCTTAGCAGGAAGGGATAATGAAAAACTGTTTTTT
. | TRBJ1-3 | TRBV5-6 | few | CASSFTAFSSGNTIYF | TGTGCCAGCAGCTTTACGGCCTTCTCCTCTGGAAACACCATATATTTT
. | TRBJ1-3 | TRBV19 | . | CASRARTDSGNTIYF | TGTGCCAGTAGGGCTCGGACGGACTCTGGAAACACCATATATTTT
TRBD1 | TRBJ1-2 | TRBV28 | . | CASSRGQGLRGYTF | TGTGCCAGCAGTAGGGGACAGGGATTGCGTGGCTACACCTTC
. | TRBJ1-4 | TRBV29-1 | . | CSVLEMGEKLFF | TGCAGCGTTCTTGAAATGGGGGAAAAACTGTTTTTT
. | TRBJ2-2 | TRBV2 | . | CASSPRFGSGGELFF | TGTGCCAGCAGTCCTCGTTTCGGGTCCGGCGGGGAGCTGTTTTTT
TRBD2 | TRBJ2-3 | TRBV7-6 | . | CASSPTSNTDTQYF | TGTGCCAGCAGCCCGACTAGCAACACAGATACGCAGTATTTT
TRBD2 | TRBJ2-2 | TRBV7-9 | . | CASRSTSATGELFF | TGTGCCAGCAGGTCCACTAGCGCAACCGGGGAGCTGTTTTTT
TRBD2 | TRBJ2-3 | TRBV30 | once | CAWSAPGGGAGDPLGTDTQYF | TGTGCCTGGAGTGCCCCCGGAGGAGGGGCGGGAGACCCCCTGGGCACAGATACGCAGTATTTT
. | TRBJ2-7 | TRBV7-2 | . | CASSLFASGASYEQYF | TGTGCCAGCAGCTTGTTCGCCTCGGGAGCTAGCTACGAGCAGTACTTC
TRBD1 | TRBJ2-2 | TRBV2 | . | CASRDRVVAGELFF | TGTGCCAGCAGGGACAGGGTTGTCGCCGGGGAGCTGTTTTTT
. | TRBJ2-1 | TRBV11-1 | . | CASSPDWAGNEQFF | TGTGCCAGCAGCCCGGACTGGGCAGGGAATGAGCAGTTCTTC
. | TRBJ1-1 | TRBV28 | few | CASSLWTRRDTEAFF | TGTGCCAGCAGCCTTTGGACGCGGCGAGACACTGAAGCTTTCTTT
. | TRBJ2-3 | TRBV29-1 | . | CSVGLASNGGDTQYF | TGCAGCGTTGGTCTGGCGTCAAACGGTGGAGATACGCAGTATTTT
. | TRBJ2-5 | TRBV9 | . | CASSVDRGVTTAKETQYF | TGTGCCAGCAGCGTAGATAGAGGCGTGACAACTGCTAAAGAGACCCAGTACTTC
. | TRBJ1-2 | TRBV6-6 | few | CASSYWQGTYGYTF | TGTGCCAGCAGTTACTGGCAGGGTACCTATGGCTACACCTTC
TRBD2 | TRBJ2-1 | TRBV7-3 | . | CASSFLAGGRYNEQFF | TGTGCCAGCAGCTTCTTAGCGGGAGGGCGGTACAATGAGCAGTTCTTC
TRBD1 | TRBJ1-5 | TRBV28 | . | CASSWGTGDNQPQHF | TGTGCCAGCAGCTGGGGGACAGGAGACAATCAGCCCCAGCATTTT
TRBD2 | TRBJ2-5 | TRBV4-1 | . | CASRRSAGGPLETQYF | TGCGCCAGCAGGCGCAGCGCGGGGGGGCCCTTGGAGACCCAGTACTTC
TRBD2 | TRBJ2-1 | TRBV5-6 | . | CASGGEGREEQFF | TGTGCCAGCGGTGGGGAGGGAAGGGAGGAGCAGTTCTTC